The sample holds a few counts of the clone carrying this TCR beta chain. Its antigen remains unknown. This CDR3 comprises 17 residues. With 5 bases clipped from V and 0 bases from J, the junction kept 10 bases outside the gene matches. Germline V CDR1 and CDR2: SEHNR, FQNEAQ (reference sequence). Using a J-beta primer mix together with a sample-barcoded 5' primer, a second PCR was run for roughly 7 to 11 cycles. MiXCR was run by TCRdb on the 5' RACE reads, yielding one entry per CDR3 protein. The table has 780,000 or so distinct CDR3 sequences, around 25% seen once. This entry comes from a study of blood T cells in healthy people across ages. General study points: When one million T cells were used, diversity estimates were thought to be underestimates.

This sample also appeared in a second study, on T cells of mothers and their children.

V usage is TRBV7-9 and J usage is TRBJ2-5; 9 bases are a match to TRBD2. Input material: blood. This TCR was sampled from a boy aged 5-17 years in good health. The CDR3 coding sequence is TGTGCCAGCAGCGGGGGACTAGCACCGGAATACCAAGAGACCCAGTACTTC. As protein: CASSGGLAPEYQETQYF.